The clone carrying this TCR beta chain was seen a handful of times. Antigen unknown. MiXCR, applied by TCRdb to the reads, yields one record per CDR3 protein. The sample lists about 310,000 distinct CDR3 sequences, around 25% occurring once. The entry originates in a study of T cell repertoires in cytomegalovirus infection. Overall study: Public TCR beta signatures indicated both CMV infection and matching HLA type. Findings and caveats of the study: Pooled public TCR beta family frequency picked out CMV carriers with the relevant HLA. Dominating the ex vivo response were HLA-C-restricted CMV-specific TCR beta clonotypes.

J gave up 7 bases and V 0 bases, and 16 bases lay outside the gene matches. The germline V gene has CDR1 SGHVS and CDR2 FNYEAQ. The CDR3 has 19 residues. The receptor's source is a human donor in good health (CMV status not recorded). Some clones in this sample may be carry-over from other donors' samples. The sample in question was cultured PBMCs, obtained from culture after CMV antigen stimulation. This chain joins TRBV7-6 and TRBJ2-1; TRBD2 matches at 9 bases. Here the CDR3 DNA reads TGTGCCAGCAGCTTAGCGAGTCCTAGCGGGACCGTTTTCGCGAATGAGCAGTTCTTC. Protein sequence: CASSLASPSGTVFANEQFF. The variable domain in full, completed from reference TRBV7-6 and TRBJ2-1, reads GAGVSQSPRYKVTKRGQDVALRCDPISGHVSLYWYRQALGQGPEFLTYFNYEAQQDKSGLPNDRFSAERPEGSISTLTIQRTEQRDSAMYRCASSLASPSGTVFANEQFFGPGTRLTVL.